One sample yielded the 24 T cell receptor beta chains listed below, sequenced in a study of T cells after yellow fever vaccination. MiXCR was run by TCRdb on the 5' RACE reads, yielding one entry per CDR3 protein. The sample yields 400,000 to 650,000 distinct CDR3 sequences, around a fifth seen once. This specimen consisted of PBMCs, obtained less than 25 days after the first yellow fever vaccination. Receptors were obtained from a man younger than 30 who received the YFV17D yellow fever vaccine.

The chain recombines TRBV7-2 with TRBJ2-5; D is undetermined. Per the germline V gene, CDR1 is SGHTA and CDR2 is FQGNSA. There are 14 residues in the CDR3. Trimming cost V 3 bases and J 1 base, with 9 bases left between them. CDR3: CASSFDNIQETQYF. The CDR3 bases are TGTGCCAGCAGCTTTGACAATATCCAAGAGACCCAGTACTTC.

The chain combines TRBV5-4 with TRBJ2-3; D may be TRBD1 (5 bases). There are 14 residues in the CDR3. The V gene lost 0 bases and the J gene lost 6 bases, with 11 bases spanning the gap. The V gene's germline CDR1 is SGHNT and CDR2 YYREEE (reference sequence). In DNA form, the CDR3 reads TGTGCCAGCAGCTTGGGACGGACAATGGATACGCAGTATTTT. The encoded protein is CASSLGRTMDTQYF.

The rearrangement uses TRBV9 and TRBJ2-6; no firm D call. From germline, CDR1 is SGDLS and CDR2 YYNGEE. Between the trimmed V and J ends, which lost 3 bases and 0 bases, there was a span of 4 bases. The CDR3 sequence is 14 residues long. The CDR3, as DNA: TGTGCCAGCAGCGCCGCCTCTGGGGCCAACGTCCTGACTTTC. Its protein is CASSAASGANVLTF.

The chain has TRBV24-1 and TRBJ2-7; D gene unclear. The CDR3 totals 15 residues. Germline CDR1 and CDR2: KGHDR and SFDVKD. V dropped 0 bases and J dropped 5 bases, with 13 bases sitting between them. The CDR3 DNA is TGTGCCACCAGTGATTTGCAGTGGGTTTCCGACGAGCAGTACGTC. Its translation is CATSDLQWVSDEQYV.

This clonotype showed up just a few times. The rearrangement joins TRBV20-1 to TRBJ2-1, with D possibly called TRBD1 or TRBD2 (6 bases each). CDR1 is DFQATT and CDR2 is SNEGSKA in the germline V gene (reference sequence). The CDR3 sequence is 13 residues long. V lost 7 bases and J lost 8, with 18 bases in between. This chain's CDR3 is CSVPGGGGYEQFF. The DNA for the CDR3 is TGCAGTGTTCCCGGAGGAGGGGGTTATGAGCAGTTCTTC.

This clonotype has more than one count but fewer than ten. This chain joins TRBV5-1 and TRBJ2-7, with 7 bases matching TRBD1. Germline CDR1 is SGHRS and CDR2 is YFSETQ. This CDR3 spans 16 amino acids. V lost 4 bases, J lost 5 bases, and 15 bases stayed unmatched. The CDR3 spells CASSVSGTAFLDEQYF. The CDR3 DNA is TGCGCCAGCAGCGTTTCCGGGACAGCCTTTTTGGACGAGCAGTACTTC.

This clonotype was counted ten times or more. The chain joins TRBV6-1 to TRBJ2-4; the match to TRBD1 covers 9 bases. The V gene end was trimmed by 6 bases and the J gene end by 6 bases; junction bases not matched to a gene: 12. The germline gives CDR1 MNHNS, CDR2 SASEGT. The CDR3 runs to 16 residues. Here the CDR3 DNA reads TGTGCCAGCAGGCCTGCAGGACAGGGGCCAGGAAACATTCAGTACTTC. Its protein product is CASRPAGQGPGNIQYF.

V usage is TRBV27 and J usage is TRBJ1-4; TRBD1 might be the D (5 bases). Germline values: CDR1 MNHEY, CDR2 SMNVEV (reference sequence). Between the trimmed V and J ends, which lost 6 bases and 5 bases, there was a span of 16 bases. The CDR3 spans 15 residues. The CDR3 reads CASRGLLWGNEKLFF. CDR3 nucleotides: TGTGCCAGCAGGGGGTTACTTTGGGGGAATGAAAAACTGTTTTTT. Combining the CDR3 with reference TRBV27 and TRBJ1-4 gives the whole variable domain EAQVTQNPRYLITVTGKKLTVTCSQNMNHEYMSWYRQDPGLGLRQIYYSMNVEVTDKGDVPEGYKVSRKEKRNFPLILESPSPNQTSLYFCASRGLLWGNEKLFFGSGTQLSVL.

This chain connects TRBV4-3 to TRBJ2-2, with 7 nucleotides matching TRBD1. V shed 0 bases, J shed 6 bases, and the junction held 10 bases outside the gene matches. Germline CDR1 LGHNA, CDR2 YSLEER. CDR3 length equals 17 residues. The CDR3 region is CASSQEAGTVTAGELFF. For the CDR3, the DNA is TGCGCCAGCAGCCAAGAGGCCGGGACAGTGACGGCCGGGGAGCTGTTTTTT.

V and J are TRBV5-1 and TRBJ2-3; TRBD2 matches 7 bases. The CDR3 is 15 amino acids. J was trimmed by 0 bases and V by 2 bases; bases with no gene match: 3. Germline values: CDR1 SGHRS, CDR2 YFSETQ. CDR3 sequence (DNA): TGCGCCAGCAGCTTCCAGCGGGGAAGCACAGATACGCAGTATTTT. Its translation is CASSFQRGSTDTQYF.

CDR3 sequence (DNA): TGTGCCAGCAACGGGGGGTCCGGGGAGCTGTTTTTT. Amino acid sequence: CASNGGSGELFF. The J gene is TRBJ2-2, the V gene TRBV9; TRBD2 agrees at 7 bases. CDR1 SGDLS and CDR2 YYNGEE come from the germline V gene. The CDR3 is 12 residues long. V shed 6 bases, J shed 6 bases, and the junction held 2 bases outside the gene matches. The full variable domain, in which reference TRBV9 and TRBJ2-2 provide the parts outside the CDR3, is DSGVTQTPKHLITATGQRVTLRCSPRSGDLSVYWYQQSLDQGLQFLIQYYNGEERAKGNILERFSAQQFPDLHSELNLSSLELGDSALYFCASNGGSGELFFGEGSRLTVL.

This clonotype came up a few times. This chain links TRBV7-3 with TRBJ2-3, with 9 bases aligning to TRBD1. The CDR3 is made up of 16 amino acids. The germline gives CDR1 SGHTA, CDR2 FQGTGA. The trim removed 2 bases at V and 4 bases at J, leaving 7 bases unmatched. The DNA for the CDR3 is TGTGCCAGCAGCTTATACGGGACAGGGAATGCAGATACGCAGTATTTT. It specifies CASSLYGTGNADTQYF. The complete variable domain, with remaining parts taken from reference TRBV7-3 and TRBJ2-3, reads GAGVSQTPSNKVTEKGKYVELRCDPISGHTALYWYRQSLGQGPEFLIYFQGTGAADDSGLPNDRFFAVRPEGSVSTLKIQRTERGDSAVYLCASSLYGTGNADTQYFGPGTRLTVL.

The V call is TRBV7-2, the J call TRBJ2-7; 9 positions agree with TRBD1. The germline V gene encodes CDR1 SGHTA and CDR2 FQGNSA. The junction had 9 bases not matched to a gene; V was cut back by 3 bases and J by 6 bases. The CDR3 sequence is 15 residues long. DNA of the CDR3: TGTGCCAGCAGCTTCCCGGACAGGGGAAGGTTCGAGCAGTACTTC. This sequence encodes CASSFPDRGRFEQYF.

In this sample, this clonotype turned up many times. The chain uses TRBV5-1 and TRBJ2-5; D perhaps matches TRBD1 (6 bases). This CDR3 has 15 amino acids. Trimming took 0 bases from V and 1 from J, leaving 10 bases between them. CDR1 and CDR2 (germline): SGHRS, YFSETQ. The CDR3 loop reads CASSLGGGLQETQYF. The DNA of the CDR3 is TGCGCCAGCAGCTTGGGAGGGGGTCTCCAAGAGACCCAGTACTTC.

The gene calls are TRBV11-2 and TRBJ2-3; possible D gene TRBD2, 5 bases. The V and J ends lost 5 bases and 3 bases respectively, with 9 bases between them. CDR1 is SGHAT, CDR2 FQNNGV, per germline. The CDR3 contains 13 residues. The CDR3 region is CASSIGETDTQYF. The CDR3 bases are TGTGCCAGCAGCATCGGGGAGACAGATACGCAGTATTTT.

This sequence joins TRBV20-1 and TRBJ2-3; 10 bases are shared with TRBD2. With 1 base clipped from V and 0 bases from J, the junction kept 7 bases outside the gene matches. The CDR3 contains 17 residues. The germline V gene has CDR1 DFQATT and CDR2 SNEGSKA (reference sequence). This chain's CDR3 is CSARAERGGGSTDTQYF. The CDR3 DNA is TGCAGTGCTAGAGCAGAGCGGGGGGGCGGGAGCACAGATACGCAGTATTTT.

In this sample, this clonotype turned up a few times. V is TRBV29-1 and J is TRBJ2-1; maybe TRBD1 (5 bases). The CDR3 is made up of 11 amino acids. Trimming left V 8 bases short and J 7 bases short, with 12 bases between. Germline CDR1 reads SQVTM; CDR2 reads ANQGSEA. CDR3 bases: TGCAGCCTCAGGGCCGAAAATGAGCAGTTCTTC. This sequence encodes CSLRAENEQFF.

This clonotype came up a few times. In nucleotides, the CDR3 is TGTGCCAGCAGTTACACAGGGGAAGGCAATTATGGCTACACCTTC. It translates to CASSYTGEGNYGYTF. The chain recombines TRBV6-5 with TRBJ1-2; 7 nucleotides align to TRBD1. V was clipped by 2 bases and J by 5 bases; unmatched bases: 8. There are 15 residues in the CDR3. CDR1 and CDR2 from the germline V gene are MNHEY and SVGAGI.

This clonotype was counted only a few times. The V and J genes are TRBV9 and TRBJ2-3, with 9 bases fitting TRBD2. Germline V gene lookup returns CDR1 SGDLS and CDR2 YYNGEE. V lost 4 bases, J lost 6 bases, and 9 bases stayed unmatched. The CDR3 consists of 15 residues. CDR3 coding DNA: TGTGCCAGCAGCTCCGTAGCGGGGGAATGGGATACGCAGTATTTT. Amino acids: CASSSVAGEWDTQYF.

This clonotype was recorded a few times. The chain links TRBV4-1 to TRBJ2-3, with TRBD1 matching over 7 bases. This CDR3 is built from 16 residues. From germline, CDR1 is MGHRA and CDR2 YSYEKL. J was trimmed by 10 bases and V by 1 base; bases with no gene match: 14. The chain's CDR3 is CASSQGQTGPSRPQYF. The CDR3 bases are TGCGCCAGCAGCCAAGGGCAGACAGGGCCTTCGCGCCCGCAGTATTTT.

This clonotype has just a few counts. The V gene is TRBV24-1, the J gene TRBJ2-3; D is possibly TRBD1 (6 bases). The V gene's germline CDR1 is KGHDR and CDR2 SFDVKD. Trimming removed 8 bases from V and 1 base from J, with 9 bases in between. The CDR3 has 13 residues. The DNA of the CDR3 is TGTGCCACCATGGCAGGGGGCACAGATACGCAGTATTTT. Encoded protein: CATMAGGTDTQYF.

This clonotype was detected only a few times. The chain carries TRBV5-1 and TRBJ2-7; TRBD1 matches at 7 bases. This CDR3 region has 18 residues. The germline V gene encodes CDR1 SGHRS and CDR2 YFSETQ. Unmatched junction bases numbered 14, after V lost 0 bases and J lost 2 bases. In DNA, the CDR3 is TGCGCCAGCAGCTTGGCCGAATCCTTTGGACAGGAGCCCTACGAGCAGTACTTC. Its translation: CASSLAESFGQEPYEQYF. The variable domain in full, with the rest retrieved from reference TRBV5-1 and TRBJ2-7, is KAGVTQTPRYLIKTRGQQVTLSCSPISGHRSVSWYQQTPGQGLQFLFEYFSETQRNKGNFPGRFSGRQFSNSRSEMNVSTLELGDSALYLCASSLAESFGQEPYEQYFGPGTRLTVT.

The table lists this clonotype with many counts. The chain carries TRBV12-3 or TRBV12-4 and TRBJ2-7; no clear D. The CDR3 loop spans 12 amino acids. V lost 3 bases and J 4 bases, leaving 7 bases between the germline ends. This chain's CDR3 is CASSFVQYEQYF. The CDR3 DNA sequence: TGTGCCAGCAGTTTTGTTCAGTACGAGCAGTACTTC.

In its sample, this clonotype was seen many times. The gene calls are TRBV28 and TRBJ1-6, with D possibly matching TRBD1 (5 bases). The germline V gene encodes CDR1 MDHEN and CDR2 SYDVKM. The CDR3 is made up of 13 amino acids. V was shortened by 6 bases and J by 7 bases, with 10 bases between the two germline ends. CDR3 region: CASRREGNSPLHF. The CDR3 bases are TGTGCCAGCAGGAGAGAGGGGAATTCACCCCTCCACTTT.